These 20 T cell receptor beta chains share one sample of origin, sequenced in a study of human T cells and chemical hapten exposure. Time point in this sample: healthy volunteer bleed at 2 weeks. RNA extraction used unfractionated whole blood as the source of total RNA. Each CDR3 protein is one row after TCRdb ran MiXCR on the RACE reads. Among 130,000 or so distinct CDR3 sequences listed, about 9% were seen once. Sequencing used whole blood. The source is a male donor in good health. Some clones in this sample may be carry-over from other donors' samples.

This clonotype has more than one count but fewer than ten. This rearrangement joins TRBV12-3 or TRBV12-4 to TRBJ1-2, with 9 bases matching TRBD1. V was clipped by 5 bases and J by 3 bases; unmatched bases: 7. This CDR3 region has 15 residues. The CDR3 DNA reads TGTGCCAGCAGTGCGCGGGGACAGGGTGACTATGGCTACACCTTC. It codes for CASSARGQGDYGYTF.

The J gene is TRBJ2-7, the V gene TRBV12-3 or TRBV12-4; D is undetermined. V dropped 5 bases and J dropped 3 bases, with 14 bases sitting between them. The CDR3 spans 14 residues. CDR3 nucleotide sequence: TGTGCCAGCAGTCCCCCCAGGCCACACTACGAGCAGTACTTC. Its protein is CASSPPRPHYEQYF.

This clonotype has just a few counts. DNA of the CDR3: TGTGCCAGCAGTGGGAAAACAGCGAGCTCTGGGGCCAACGTCCTGACTTTC. Protein sequence: CASSGKTASSGANVLTF. The rearrangement joins TRBV6-1 to TRBJ2-6; the D is unclear. This CDR3 has 17 residues. CDR1 and CDR2 (germline): MNHNS, SASEGT. Between the trimmed V and J ends, which lost 4 bases and 0 bases, there was a span of 13 bases.

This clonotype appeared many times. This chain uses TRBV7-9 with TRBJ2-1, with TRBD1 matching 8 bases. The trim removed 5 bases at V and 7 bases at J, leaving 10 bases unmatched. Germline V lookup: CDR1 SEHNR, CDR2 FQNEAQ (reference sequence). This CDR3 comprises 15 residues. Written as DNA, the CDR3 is TGTGCCAGCAGCCCCGGGACAGGATCCGGTAATGAGCAGTTCTTC. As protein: CASSPGTGSGNEQFF.

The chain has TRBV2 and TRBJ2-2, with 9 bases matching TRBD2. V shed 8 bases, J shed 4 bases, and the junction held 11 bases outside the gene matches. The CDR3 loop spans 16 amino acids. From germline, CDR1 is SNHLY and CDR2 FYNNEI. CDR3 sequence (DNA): TGTGCCAGCGACCGGTTAGCGGGAGTCGGCACCGGGGAGCTGTTTTTT. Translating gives CASDRLAGVGTGELFF. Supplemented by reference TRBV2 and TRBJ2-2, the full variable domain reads EPEVTQTPSHQVTQMGQEVILRCVPISNHLYFYWYRQILGQKVEFLVSFYNNEISEKSEIFDDQFSVERPDGSNFTLKIRSTKLEDSAMYFCASDRLAGVGTGELFFGEGSRLTVL.

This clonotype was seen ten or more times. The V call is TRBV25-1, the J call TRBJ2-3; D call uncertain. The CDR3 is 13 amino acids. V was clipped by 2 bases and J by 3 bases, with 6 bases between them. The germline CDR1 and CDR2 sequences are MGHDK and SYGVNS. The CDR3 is CASSEVGTDTQYF. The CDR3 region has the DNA TGTGCCAGCAGTGAAGTGGGGACAGATACGCAGTATTTT.

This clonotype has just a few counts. Here the CDR3 DNA reads TGTGCCAGCAGCCCAGGGGCTTTCATGTACCAAGAGACCCAGTACTTC. Encoded protein: CASSPGAFMYQETQYF. The rearrangement joins TRBV7-2 to TRBJ2-5, with a tentative D call TRBD1 (6 bases). Trimming took 5 bases from V and 0 from J, leaving 16 bases between them. This CDR3 has 16 residues. Germline CDR1 SGHTA, CDR2 FQGNSA.

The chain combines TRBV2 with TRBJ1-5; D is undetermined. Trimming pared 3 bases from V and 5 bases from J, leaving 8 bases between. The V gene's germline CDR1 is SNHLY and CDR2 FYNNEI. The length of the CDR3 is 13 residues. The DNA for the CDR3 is TGTGCCAGCAGTGATGGCAGGCATCAGCCCCAGCATTTT. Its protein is CASSDGRHQPQHF.

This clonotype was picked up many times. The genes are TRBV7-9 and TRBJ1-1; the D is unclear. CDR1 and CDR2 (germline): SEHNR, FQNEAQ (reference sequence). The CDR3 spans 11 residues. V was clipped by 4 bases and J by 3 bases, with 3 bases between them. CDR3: CASSSDTEAFF. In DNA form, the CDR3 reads TGTGCCAGCAGCTCGGACACTGAAGCTTTCTTT. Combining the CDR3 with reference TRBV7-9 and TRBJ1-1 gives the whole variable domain DTGVSQNPRHKITKRGQNVTFRCDPISEHNRLYWYRQTLGQGPEFLTYFQNEAQLEKSRLLSDRFSAERPKGSFSTLEIQRTEQGDSAMYLCASSSDTEAFFGQGTRLTVV.

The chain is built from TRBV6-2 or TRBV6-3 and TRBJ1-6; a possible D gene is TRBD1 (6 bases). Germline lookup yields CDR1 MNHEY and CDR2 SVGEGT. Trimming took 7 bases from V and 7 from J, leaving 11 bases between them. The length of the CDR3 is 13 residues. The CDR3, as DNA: TGTGCCAGCATACGGACAGCAAATTCACCCCTCCACTTT. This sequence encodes CASIRTANSPLHF.

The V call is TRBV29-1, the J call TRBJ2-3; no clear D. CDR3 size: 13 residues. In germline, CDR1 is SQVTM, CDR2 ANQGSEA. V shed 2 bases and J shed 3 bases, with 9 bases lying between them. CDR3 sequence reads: CSVEPEATDTQYF. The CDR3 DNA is TGCAGCGTTGAACCTGAGGCAACAGATACGCAGTATTTT.

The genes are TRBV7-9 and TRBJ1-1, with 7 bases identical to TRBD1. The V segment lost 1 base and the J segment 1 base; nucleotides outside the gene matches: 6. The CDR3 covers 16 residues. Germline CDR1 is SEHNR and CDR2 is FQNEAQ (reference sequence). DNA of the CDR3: TGTGCCAGCAGCTTAGGGCGCAGGGGGGCGAACACTGAAGCTTTCTTT. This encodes CASSLGRRGANTEAFF.

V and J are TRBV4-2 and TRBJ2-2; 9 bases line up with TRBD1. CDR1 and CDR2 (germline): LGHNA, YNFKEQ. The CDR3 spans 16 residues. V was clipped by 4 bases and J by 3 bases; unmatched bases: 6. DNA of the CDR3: TGTGCCAGCAGCCCCTGGACAGGGGTCGACACCGGGGAGCTGTTTTTT. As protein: CASSPWTGVDTGELFF.

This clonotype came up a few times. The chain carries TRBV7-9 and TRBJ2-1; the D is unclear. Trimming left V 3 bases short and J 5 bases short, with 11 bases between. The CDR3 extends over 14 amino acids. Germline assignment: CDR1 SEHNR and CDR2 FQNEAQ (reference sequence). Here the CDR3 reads CASSFPQRNNEQFF. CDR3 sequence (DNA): TGTGCCAGCAGCTTTCCCCAACGCAACAATGAGCAGTTCTTC.

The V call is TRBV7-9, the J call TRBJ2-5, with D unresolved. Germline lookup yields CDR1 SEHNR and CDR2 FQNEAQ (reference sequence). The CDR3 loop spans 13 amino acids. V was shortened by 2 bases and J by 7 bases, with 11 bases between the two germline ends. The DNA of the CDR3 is TGTGCCAGCAGCTTATTGGTCCCAGGGACCCAGTACTTC. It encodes CASSLLVPGTQYF. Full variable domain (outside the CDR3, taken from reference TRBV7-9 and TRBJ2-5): DTGVSQNPRHKITKRGQNVTFRCDPISEHNRLYWYRQTLGQGPEFLTYFQNEAQLEKSRLLSDRFSAERPKGSFSTLEIQRTEQGDSAMYLCASSLLVPGTQYFGPGTRLLVL.

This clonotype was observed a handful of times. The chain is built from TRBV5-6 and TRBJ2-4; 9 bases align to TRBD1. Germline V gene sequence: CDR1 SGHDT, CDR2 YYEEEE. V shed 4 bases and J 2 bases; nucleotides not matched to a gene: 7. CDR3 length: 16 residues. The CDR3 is CASSKTGGESKNIQYF. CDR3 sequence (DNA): TGTGCCAGCAGCAAAACAGGGGGCGAGTCCAAAAACATTCAGTACTTC.

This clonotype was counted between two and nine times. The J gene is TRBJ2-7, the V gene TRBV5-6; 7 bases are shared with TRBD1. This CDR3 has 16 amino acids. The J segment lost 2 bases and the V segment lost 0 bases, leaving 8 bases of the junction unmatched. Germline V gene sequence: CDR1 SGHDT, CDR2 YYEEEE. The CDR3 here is CASSLAGWGQPYEQYF. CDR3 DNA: TGTGCCAGCAGCTTGGCGGGGTGGGGACAGCCCTACGAGCAGTACTTC.

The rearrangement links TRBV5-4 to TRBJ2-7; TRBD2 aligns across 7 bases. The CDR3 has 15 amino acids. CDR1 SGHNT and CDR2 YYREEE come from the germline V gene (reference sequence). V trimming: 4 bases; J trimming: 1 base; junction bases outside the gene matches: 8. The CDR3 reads CASSAELAASYEQYF. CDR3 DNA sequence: TGTGCCAGCAGCGCCGAGCTAGCGGCTTCCTACGAGCAGTACTTC.

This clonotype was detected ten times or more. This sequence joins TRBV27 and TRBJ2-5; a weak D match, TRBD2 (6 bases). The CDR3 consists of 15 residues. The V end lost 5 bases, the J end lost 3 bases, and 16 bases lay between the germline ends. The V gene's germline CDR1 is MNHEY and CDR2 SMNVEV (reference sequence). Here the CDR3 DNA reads TGTGCCAGCAGTCCGTCTGGCGGCGGGGAAGAGACCCAGTACTTC. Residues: CASSPSGGGEETQYF.

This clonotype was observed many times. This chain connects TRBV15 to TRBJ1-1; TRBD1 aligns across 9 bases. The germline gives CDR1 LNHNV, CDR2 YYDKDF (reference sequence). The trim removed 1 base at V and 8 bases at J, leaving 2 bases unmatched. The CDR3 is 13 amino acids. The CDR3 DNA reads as TGTGCCACCAGCAGAGGACAGGGGGAGGAAGCTTTCTTT. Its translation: CATSRGQGEEAFF.